This passage covers 18 T cell receptor beta chains from one sample sequenced in a study of blood T cell repertoires in COVID-19. Assay used: immunoSEQ multiplex PCR; TCRdb lists only in-frame clones, some missing. The data contain some 74,000 clones, around 89% of them singletons. Material for sequencing was peripheral blood. Every receptor here comes from a woman older than 75 with acute or convalescent COVID-19.

The chain is built from TRBV19 and TRBJ1-5; 7 nucleotides align to TRBD1. CDR1 is LNHDA and CDR2 is SQIVND in the germline V gene (reference sequence). The CDR3 runs 13 residues. J gave up 5 bases and V 3 bases, and 1 base lay outside the gene matches. The CDR3: CASSIRGDQPQHF. The CDR3 nucleotides are TGTGCCAGTAGTATCAGGGGGGATCAGCCCCAGCATTTT.

V is TRBV7-2 and J is TRBJ2-4; tentative D call: TRBD1 (5 bases). Trimming removed 3 bases from V and 4 bases from J, with 7 bases in between. CDR1 is SGHTA, CDR2 FQGNSA, per germline. CDR3 length equals 13 residues. Written as DNA, the CDR3 is TGTGCCAGCAGCTTTACAGGAAAAAACATTCAGTACTTC. Protein: CASSFTGKNIQYF.

The chain employs TRBV11-2 and TRBJ2-7, with 9 nucleotides matching TRBD1. Germline CDR1 is SGHAT and CDR2 is FQNNGV. This CDR3 has 15 residues. With V trimmed by 2 bases and J by 4 bases, 6 bases remained unmatched. The CDR3 bases are TGTGCCAGCAGCTTACAGGGACAGGGACGATACGAGCAGTACTTC. Protein: CASSLQGQGRYEQYF.

This clone was seen a single time. J is TRBJ1-6 and V is TRBV5-4; D gene ambiguous. The V and J ends lost 0 bases and 10 bases respectively, with 14 bases between them. The V gene's germline CDR1 is SGHNT and CDR2 YYREEE (reference sequence). This CDR3 is built from 15 residues. CDR3 nucleotides: TGTGCCAGCAGCTTGGGTGTGGAGGGCCGCTCACCCCTCCACTTT. Encoded protein: CASSLGVEGRSPLHF.

This clone was counted a few times. The chain recombines TRBV3-1 (or the pseudogene TRBV3-2) with TRBJ2-1; D not resolved. V was cut by 1 base and J by 1 base, with 2 bases left in between. Germline assignment: CDR1 LGHDT and CDR2 YNNKEL (reference sequence). CDR3 length: 13 residues. Here the CDR3 DNA reads TGTGCCAGCAGCCAAGCTTCCTACAATGAGCAGTTCTTC. Protein sequence: CASSQASYNEQFF.

The chain recombines TRBV7-2 with TRBJ2-5; no clear D gene. The V end was cut by 2 bases, the J end by 5 bases, with 9 bases between. CDR1 SGHTA and CDR2 FQGNSA come from the germline V gene. This CDR3 has 13 amino acids. CDR3 DNA: TGTGCCAGCAGCTTACTAGAGGTGGAGACCCAGTACTTC. Translating it yields CASSLLEVETQYF.

This sequence joins TRBV6-5 and TRBJ1-1; 8 bases match TRBD1. J gave up 4 bases and V 7 bases, and 8 bases lay outside the gene matches. The CDR3 is 14 residues long. Germline CDR1 MNHEY, CDR2 SVGAGI. The CDR3 is CASNPRTGSTEAFF. DNA of the CDR3: TGTGCCAGCAACCCCCGGACAGGGAGCACTGAAGCTTTCTTT.

The CDR3 region has the DNA TGTGCCAGCAGCTTAGATAGGCCTAGCCGCCAAGAGACCCAGTACTTC. Translated: CASSLDRPSRQETQYF. The chain employs TRBV11-2 and TRBJ2-5; possibly TRBD2 for D (5 bases). The CDR3 has 16 residues. CDR1 and CDR2 from the germline V gene are SGHAT and FQNNGV. V was pared by 0 bases and J by 1 base, with 12 bases between.

The chain has TRBV4-1 and TRBJ2-1, with D uncertain. The V gene's germline CDR1 is MGHRA and CDR2 YSYEKL. Trimming removed 4 bases at V and 0 bases at J, with 13 bases between. This CDR3 comprises 16 residues. The CDR3 loop is CASSLMGLASYNEQFF. The CDR3, as DNA: TGCGCCAGCAGCCTGATGGGCCTCGCCTCCTACAATGAGCAGTTCTTC.

V gene TRBV9 combines with J gene TRBJ1-6; 7 bases fit TRBD1. V shed 4 bases and J 7 bases; nucleotides not matched to a gene: 5. This CDR3 contains 14 residues. The germline CDR1 and CDR2 sequences are SGDLS and YYNGEE. CDR3 DNA sequence: TGTGCCAGCAGCTCTAGACAGGGAAATTCACCCCTCCACTTT. Residues: CASSSRQGNSPLHF.

The count of this clone is one. The rearrangement joins TRBV7-8 to TRBJ1-2; 7 bases map to TRBD1. Losses at the gene ends were 5 bases for V and 0 bases for J; bases not matched to a gene: 3. The CDR3 is 14 amino acids. Per germline, CDR1 SGHVS and CDR2 FQNEAQ. The CDR3 DNA is TGTGCCAGCAGCGGGGACAGAGCTAACTATGGCTACACCTTC. Its protein is CASSGDRANYGYTF.

This clone showed up just once. The chain joins TRBV19 to TRBJ2-5, with 8 bases aligning to TRBD2. Trimming took 5 bases from V and 2 from J; bases not matched to a gene: 7. Germline lookup yields CDR1 LNHDA and CDR2 SQIVND (reference sequence). This CDR3 is 15 amino acids long. CDR3 sequence: CASSRGGDPQETQYF. The CDR3 nucleotides are TGTGCCAGTAGTCGGGGGGGCGATCCTCAAGAGACCCAGTACTTC.

The CDR3 loop is CASSPASGLHNEQFF. DNA for the CDR3: TGTGCCAGCTCACCGGCTAGCGGGCTTCACAATGAGCAGTTCTTC. The chain couples TRBV18 to TRBJ2-1; TRBD2 aligns across 8 bases. Germline CDR1 reads KGHSH; CDR2 reads LQKENI. The CDR3 runs 15 residues. V shed 3 bases and J 5 bases; nucleotides not matched to a gene: 6.

V usage is TRBV11-2 and J usage is TRBJ2-1, with 12 bases fitting TRBD2. CDR1 SGHAT and CDR2 FQNNGV come from the germline V gene. J gave up 10 bases and V 5 bases, and 12 bases lay outside the gene matches. The CDR3 is made up of 16 amino acids. As DNA, the CDR3 is TGTGCCAGCAGCCCCACCCTAGCGGGGGGGGGCACGGAGCAGTTCTTC. It specifies CASSPTLAGGGTEQFF.

The chain combines TRBV12-3 or TRBV12-4 with TRBJ1-6; D is uncertain. The CDR3 loop spans 13 amino acids. The V gene lost 4 bases and the J gene lost 9 bases, with 10 bases spanning the gap. CDR3 sequence (DNA): TGTGCCAGCAGTTCAGCGAGAGGTTCACCCCTCCACTTT. Translation: CASSSARGSPLHF.

The rearrangement links TRBV7-2 to TRBJ1-1; perhaps TRBD1 as D (5 bases). V was trimmed by 1 base and J by 10 bases, leaving 10 bases between them. In germline, CDR1 is SGHTA, CDR2 FQGNSA. This CDR3 is 12 amino acids long. The CDR3 coding sequence is TGTGCCAGCAGCTTAGGGGACGGGAGAGCTTTCTTT. This codes for CASSLGDGRAFF.

The rearrangement uses TRBV7-2 and TRBJ2-1, with TRBD2 as a possible D gene (6 bases). The germline gives CDR1 SGHTA, CDR2 FQGNSA. The CDR3 loop spans 16 amino acids. The ends were cut back, 6 bases at V and 3 bases at J, with 18 bases in the middle. The CDR3 here is CASSMVRTISYNEQFF. The CDR3 bases are TGTGCCAGCAGTATGGTTCGGACTATTAGCTACAATGAGCAGTTCTTC.

CDR3 region: CASSFTGGGTGELFF. The DNA of the CDR3 is TGCGCCAGCAGCTTTACAGGGGGGGGCACCGGGGAGCTGTTTTTT. The V call is TRBV5-1, the J call TRBJ2-2; weak D call: TRBD1 (8 bases). V lost 2 bases, J lost 4 bases, and 12 bases lay in between. The V gene's germline CDR1 is SGHRS and CDR2 YFSETQ. This CDR3 is built from 15 residues. The complete variable domain, with remaining parts taken from reference TRBV5-1 and TRBJ2-2, reads KAGVTQTPRYLIKTRGQQVTLSCSPISGHRSVSWYQQTPGQGLQFLFEYFSETQRNKGNFPGRFSGRQFSNSRSEMNVSTLELGDSALYLCASSFTGGGTGELFFGEGSRLTVL.